Below are 30 T cell receptor beta chains sequenced from a single sample in a study of CD8+CD57+ T cells in acquired aplastic anemia. TCR beta VDJ and CDR3 were profiled, and genomic DNA was the template. In TCRdb, the reads were re-called with MiXCR into one record per CDR3 protein. The sample carries about 180,000 distinct CDR3 sequences, 48% recorded once. It was patients with CD8+CD57+ cell expansion by flow cytometry who were chosen for sequencing. Input material: sorted CD4+, CD8+, or CD8+CD57+ T cells (not recorded which) from PBMCs. All receptors come from a human donor with aplastic anemia.

In its sample, this clonotype was seen a few times. The germline gene is not matched at one end of the junction; a read error may be the cause. This chain links TRBV4-2 with TRBJ2-1; 16 bases are shared with TRBD2. This CDR3 has 15 residues. Germline values: CDR1 LGHNA, CDR2 YNFKEQ. The CDR3 nucleotides are TGTGCCAGCAGCCAGGAGGGGACTAGCGGGGGGGTGCAATTTTTC. This translates into CASSQEGTSGGVQFF.

The V gene is TRBV29-1, the J gene TRBJ2-7, with TRBD2 identical over 8 bases. V trimming: 6 bases; J trimming: 0 bases; junction bases outside the gene matches: 7. CDR3 size: 14 residues. The germline V gene encodes CDR1 SQVTM and CDR2 ANQGSEA. This CDR3 is CSVEGGGLSYEQYF. As DNA, the CDR3 is TGCAGCGTAGAGGGCGGGGGGCTCTCCTACGAGCAGTACTTC.

This clonotype has only a few counts. The rearrangement links TRBV20-1 to TRBJ2-3; D gene ambiguous. CDR1 and CDR2 from the germline V gene are DFQATT and SNEGSKA (reference sequence). V lost 4 bases and J lost 0, with 11 bases in between. The CDR3 sequence is 14 residues long. In DNA form, the CDR3 reads TGCAGTGCTAAGGAGCATTCTAGCACAGATACGCAGTATTTT. Protein product: CSAKEHSSTDTQYF.

Only a few counts were recorded for this clonotype. A much more abundant neighbour one base away suggests this may be a read error. The chain recombines TRBV20-1 with TRBJ1-3, with unresolved D. Germline CDR1 DFQATT, CDR2 SNEGSKA (reference sequence). The CDR3 has 10 residues. The CDR3 DNA reads as TGCAGCGTCGTCGGAAACACCATATGTTTT. Its protein product is CSVVGNTICF.

To note about this clonotype: The CDR3 does not end in the conserved phenylalanine or tryptophan, so this is likely a read error. The rearrangement joins TRBV5-1 to TRBJ1-4; the match to TRBD1 covers 9 bases. This CDR3 has 15 amino acids. The germline V gene has CDR1 SGHRS and CDR2 YFSETQ. The CDR3 bases are TGCGCTAGCAGCTTGATCGGGACAGGGAATGAAAAACTGTTTTCT. It encodes CASSLIGTGNEKLFS.

With respect to this clonotype: The germline gene is not matched at one end of the junction; a read error may be the cause. The chain couples TRBV15 to TRBJ1-2, with D unresolved. In germline, CDR1 is LNHNV, CDR2 YYDKDF (reference sequence). The CDR3 is made up of 15 amino acids. The CDR3 loop reads CATSREGRQPYGYTF. The DNA of the CDR3 is TGCGCCACCAGCAGAGAAGGACGGCAGCCCTATGGCTACACCTTC.

This clonotype came up many times. The rearrangement uses TRBV5-1 and TRBJ2-7; D gene ambiguous. Trimming pared 1 base from V and 7 bases from J, leaving 9 bases between. This CDR3 is 12 amino acids long. CDR1 SGHRS and CDR2 YFSETQ come from the germline V gene. CDR3 amino acids: CASSLNEGEQYF. In DNA, the CDR3 is TGCGCCAGCAGCTTGAATGAAGGAGAGCAGTACTTC.

This chain joins TRBV2 and TRBJ2-5; 7 positions match TRBD1. Germline V CDR1 and CDR2: SNHLY, FYNNEI. The CDR3 is 13 residues long. With V trimmed by 8 bases and J by 5 bases, 8 bases remained unmatched. CDR3 nucleotide sequence: TGTGCCAGCGGTCCCGGGACAGCGGAGACCCAGTACTTC. Its translation is CASGPGTAETQYF.

At least ten counts were recorded for this clonotype. The chain has TRBV12-3 or TRBV12-4 and TRBJ2-1; tentative D call: TRBD1 (5 bases). The CDR3 is 13 amino acids. V gave up 4 bases and J gave up 4 bases, with 8 bases separating them. DNA for the CDR3: TGTGCCAGCAGTTACGACAGTTACAATGAGCAGTTCTTC. Its translation is CASSYDSYNEQFF.

Details on this clonotype: A much larger clone lies one base from this, so it may be a read error. The chain has TRBV5-1 and TRBJ2-1; D is uncertain. Germline V gene lookup returns CDR1 SGHRS and CDR2 YFSETQ. V lost 0 bases to trimming and J lost 8 bases, with 6 bases between them. The CDR3 consists of 12 residues. The CDR3 is CASSLGSDEQFF. CDR3 in DNA: TGCGCCAGCAGCTTGGGGAGCGATGAGCAGTTCTTC.

This clonotype has a count of ten or more. The chain couples TRBV12-3 or TRBV12-4 to TRBJ2-7; 10 bases align to TRBD1. This CDR3 is built from 15 residues. Trimming cost V 5 bases and J 6 bases; bases outside gene matches: 10. In DNA form, the CDR3 reads TGTGCCAGCAGTCCTCGCGGGACAGGGGCTAGCGAGCAGTACTTC. Its protein is CASSPRGTGASEQYF.

At least ten counts were recorded for this clonotype. The V and J genes are TRBV20-1 and TRBJ1-5, with D tentatively TRBD1 (5 bases). CDR1 and CDR2 from the germline V gene are DFQATT and SNEGSKA (reference sequence). The V and J ends lost 1 base and 11 bases respectively, with 15 bases between them. The CDR3 consists of 13 residues. In DNA, the CDR3 is TGCAGTGCTAGAGGGGGAGGGGAAGGGGCCCAGCATTTT. Translation: CSARGGGEGAQHF.

This clonotype was recorded many times. This chain links TRBV30 with TRBJ2-7; TRBD1 agrees at 8 bases. The germline V gene has CDR1 GTSNPN and CDR2 SVGIG (reference sequence). V lost 0 bases and J lost 13; bases outside the gene matches: 8. This CDR3 region has 12 residues. Here the CDR3 reads CAWSVNMGQAYF. The DNA of the CDR3 is TGTGCCTGGAGTGTTAATATGGGACAGGCATACTTC.

V is TRBV20-1 and J is TRBJ1-6, with a tentative D call TRBD1 (6 bases). Looked up from germline, CDR1 is DFQATT and CDR2 is SNEGSKA (reference sequence). With 4 bases removed from V and 3 bases from J, the gap between germline ends came to 16 bases. CDR3 size: 16 residues. The CDR3 is CSAKEGGPYYNSPLHF. The CDR3 coding sequence is TGCAGTGCTAAGGAAGGGGGGCCTTACTATAATTCACCCCTCCACTTT.

This sequence joins TRBV25-1 and TRBJ2-2; TRBD1 matches at 8 bases. V lost 4 bases and J lost 5; bases outside the gene matches: 12. In germline, CDR1 is MGHDK, CDR2 SYGVNS. There are 17 residues in the CDR3. CDR3 nucleotides: TGTGCCAGCAGTGGGGGATACGGGACAGGTGGTACCGGGGAGCTGTTTTTT. Residues: CASSGGYGTGGTGELFF. The complete variable domain, with remaining parts taken from reference TRBV25-1 and TRBJ2-2, reads EADIYQTPRYLVIGTGKKITLECSQTMGHDKMYWYQQDPGMELHLIHYSYGVNSTEKGDLSSESTVSRIRTEHFPLTLESARPSHTSQYLCASSGGYGTGGTGELFFGEGSRLTVL.

The table lists this clonotype with a few counts. The chain joins TRBV7-6 to TRBJ2-7, with 7 bases lining up with TRBD2. With V trimmed by 7 bases and J by 4 bases, 16 bases remained unmatched. Per germline, CDR1 SGHVS and CDR2 FNYEAQ. There are 16 residues in the CDR3. CDR3 protein: CASIPDGGVGKYEQYF. CDR3 bases: TGTGCCAGCATCCCCGATGGGGGGGTGGGGAAGTACGAGCAGTACTTC.

This clonotype was found many times. The chain combines TRBV20-1 with TRBJ1-5; D is ambiguous. V gave up 7 bases and J gave up 4 bases, with 14 bases separating them. CDR1 DFQATT and CDR2 SNEGSKA come from the germline V gene (reference sequence). The CDR3 has 13 residues. The CDR3 DNA reads as TGCAGTGTCAAGTCTGAACCTAATCAGCCCCAGCATTTT. Translation gives CSVKSEPNQPQHF.

This clonotype was observed many times. V is TRBV10-3 and J is TRBJ2-3; 12 nucleotides agree with TRBD1. The CDR3 totals 17 residues. The V and J ends lost 4 bases and 1 base, in that order; junction bases with no gene match: 6. Germline-derived CDR1 and CDR2 are ENHRY and SYGVKD. CDR3 nucleotides: TGTGCCATCAGTGGGGGACAGGGGGCGATAGGCACAGATACGCAGTATTTT. It encodes CAISGGQGAIGTDTQYF.

This chain links TRBV29-1 with TRBJ2-7; TRBD1 is a possible D gene (6 bases). Germline CDR1 reads SQVTM; CDR2 reads ANQGSEA. This CDR3 is built from 13 residues. V was shortened by 6 bases and J by 3 bases, with 15 bases between the two germline ends. For the CDR3, the DNA is TGCAGCGTCGACCCGGGACACAACTACGAGCAGTACTTC. It codes for CSVDPGHNYEQYF.

A note on this clonotype: The junction shows a germline mismatch at one end, possibly a read error. The CDR3 bases are TGTGCCAGCAGCTTGAGCGGGGGCAACGTCCTGACTTTC. Protein: CASSLSGGNVLTF. The chain links TRBV7-6 to TRBJ2-6; 8 bases align to TRBD2. CDR3 length equals 13 residues. CDR1 and CDR2 (germline): SGHVS, FNYEAQ. The full variable domain, in which reference TRBV7-6 and TRBJ2-6 provide the parts outside the CDR3, is GAGVSQSPRYKVTKRGQDVALRCDPISGHVSLYWYRQALGQGPEFLTYFNYEAQQDKSGLPNDRFSAERPEGSISTLTIQRTEQRDSAMYRCASSLSGGNVLTFGAGSRLTVL.

The chain couples TRBV19 to TRBJ2-2, with 8 bases aligning to TRBD1. The CDR3 runs to 15 residues. Unmatched junction bases numbered 6, after V lost 5 bases and J lost 4 bases. Germline assignment: CDR1 LNHDA and CDR2 SQIVND (reference sequence). Here the CDR3 DNA reads TGTGCCAGTAGTCGAGGGACAGGAATCACCGGGGAGCTGTTTTTT. As protein: CASSRGTGITGELFF.

The rearrangement uses TRBV19 and TRBJ2-5; tentative D call: TRBD1 (7 bases). This CDR3 is built from 15 residues. Germline V gene lookup returns CDR1 LNHDA and CDR2 SQIVND (reference sequence). The ends were cut back, 4 bases at V and 2 bases at J, with 14 bases in the middle. The CDR3 loop reads CASSRVQGRQETQYF. Here the CDR3 DNA reads TGTGCCAGTAGTAGGGTACAGGGGAGGCAAGAGACCCAGTACTTC.

V and J are TRBV12-3 or TRBV12-4 and TRBJ1-1, with unresolved D. Trimming removed 6 bases from V and 1 base from J, with 9 bases in between. This CDR3 has 13 residues. CDR3 residues: CASSAHPNTEAFF. CDR3 sequence (DNA): TGTGCCAGCAGCGCACACCCGAACACTGAAGCTTTCTTT.

This clonotype was recorded many times. The chain employs TRBV20-1 and TRBJ2-1, with TRBD1 matching 9 bases. V shed 6 bases and J 6 bases; nucleotides not matched to a gene: 9. The CDR3 contains 14 residues. The germline CDR1 and CDR2 sequences are DFQATT and SNEGSKA (reference sequence). CDR3 residues: CSAQGQGGSNEQFF. In DNA form, the CDR3 reads TGCAGTGCCCAGGGACAGGGAGGTTCCAATGAGCAGTTCTTC.

The rearrangement uses TRBV11-2 and TRBJ2-2, with a tentative D call TRBD2 (6 bases). With 5 bases removed from V and 6 bases from J, the gap between germline ends came to 19 bases. The germline V gene has CDR1 SGHAT and CDR2 FQNNGV. The CDR3 sequence is 16 residues long. The CDR3 nucleotides are TGTGCCAGCAGCCCCCGACTAGTAGGAACGGCCGGGGAGCTGTTTTTT. Translated, it gives CASSPRLVGTAGELFF.

The sample holds a few counts of this clonotype. This chain joins TRBV2 and TRBJ2-7, with TRBD2 identical over 10 bases. CDR1 is SNHLY and CDR2 is FYNNEI in the germline V gene. After removal of 6 bases from V and 6 bases from J, the junction contained 8 bases not matched to a gene. CDR3 length equals 14 residues. As DNA, the CDR3 is TGTGCCAGCAGGGCCGGGACTAGCGCTGGCGAGCAGTACTTC. Translating gives CASRAGTSAGEQYF.

This chain connects TRBV2 to TRBJ1-1; a possible D gene is TRBD1 (5 bases). The CDR3 length is 14 residues. Germline V gene data show CDR1 as SNHLY and CDR2 as FYNNEI. V gave up 2 bases and J gave up 5 bases, with 12 bases separating them. CDR3 amino acids: CASSEMGRETEAFF. CDR3 DNA sequence: TGTGCCAGCAGTGAAATGGGCAGGGAGACTGAAGCTTTCTTT.

The chain recombines TRBV5-1 with TRBJ2-3; 9 nucleotides line up with TRBD2. The junction had 7 bases not matched to a gene; V was cut back by 0 bases and J by 5 bases. The CDR3 is 16 amino acids. The V gene's germline CDR1 is SGHRS and CDR2 YFSETQ. CDR3 bases: TGCGCCAGCAGCTTGGGTACTAGCGGGCGAGGAGATACGCAGTATTTT. Amino acids: CASSLGTSGRGDTQYF.

This clonotype was counted ten times or more. V is TRBV4-1 and J is TRBJ2-7, with 7 bases that match TRBD2. CDR1 MGHRA and CDR2 YSYEKL come from the germline V gene. Germline trimming cut 2 bases from V and 5 bases from J; bases unmatched to any gene: 9. CDR3 length: 15 residues. The CDR3 loop is CASSQILGGWDEQYF. DNA of the CDR3: TGCGCCAGCAGCCAAATTCTGGGGGGGTGGGACGAGCAGTACTTC.

This clonotype was recorded once. This chain links TRBV5-1 with TRBJ2-1, with 8 nucleotides matching TRBD2. CDR3 size: 17 residues. Germline CDR1 and CDR2: SGHRS and YFSETQ. V trimming: 5 bases; J trimming: 5 bases; junction bases outside the gene matches: 15. The CDR3 DNA follows: TGCGCCAGCAGGCCGTTACCGGGACTAGTGGCCCACAATGAGCAGTTCTTC. Translation: CASRPLPGLVAHNEQFF.